The clone carrying this T cell receptor beta chain was found many times. The sample is drawn from a study of CD8 T cells in ankylosing spondylitis. MiXCR, applied by TCRdb to the 5' RACE reads, yields one record per CDR3 protein. The sample carries 100,000 to 150,000 distinct CDR3 sequences, around 8.5% recorded once. Sequencing was performed on blood, either unsorted or a sorted T cell fraction (not recorded which). The source of this sequence is a male donor with ankylosing spondylitis or in good health (not recorded which).

CDR3: CSAREGAGVSEQFF. DNA for the CDR3: TGCAGTGCTAGAGAAGGAGCGGGGGTGAGTGAGCAGTTCTTC. The chain recombines TRBV20-1 with TRBJ2-1; 8 bases line up with TRBD2. Germline V lookup: CDR1 DFQATT, CDR2 SNEGSKA (reference sequence). There are 14 residues in the CDR3. Trimming cost V 0 bases and J 9 bases; bases outside gene matches: 7.